This T cell receptor beta chain was retrieved from a study of blood T cell repertoires in COVID-19. Study summary: There were acute and convalescent COVID-19 samples, and they came from the United States, Italy and Spain. In each case, the material was cDNA or gDNA derived from T cells, B-cell-depleted T cells, or PBMCs.

Participant age was 18 to 89 years, and participants resided in about two dozen US areas. Participant reports of clinical history set cohort assignment. The CDR3 is 12 amino acids. CDR1 DFQATT and CDR2 SNEGSKA come from the germline V gene (reference sequence). V was trimmed by 3 bases and J by 4 bases, leaving 9 bases between them. The data were produced by immunoSEQ multiplex PCR, yet TCRdb's version contains in-frame clones alone and is incomplete. The sample lists under 300,000 clones; approximately 90% were seen once. This TCR was sampled from a woman aged 50 to 65 who had recovered from COVID-19. The rearrangement links TRBV20-1 to TRBJ1-2; no reliable D call. Material for sequencing was PBMCs or T cells enriched from blood (not recorded which). Here the CDR3 DNA reads TGCAGTGCTAGTTCGGGTGCCTATGGCTACACCTTC. It encodes CSASSGAYGYTF.